This note documents a single T cell receptor beta chain sequence. The sample is drawn from a study of blood T cell repertoires in COVID-19. V dropped 8 bases and J dropped 3; count of bases not matched to a gene: 9. The V gene's germline CDR1 is LNHDA and CDR2 SQIVND (reference sequence). CDR3 length equals 15 residues. Per the original data handling: Amplified reference gene primers provided the basis for estimating nucleated cell counts. TCRdb's copy holds only in-frame clones and misses some; the assay was immunoSEQ multiplex PCR. The V and J calls and clone size come from that table; D and trimming were worked out from the DNA. The repertoire holds 150,000 or so clones, with approximately 80% as singletons.

Material: PBMCs or T cells enriched from blood (not recorded which). The chain couples TRBV19 to TRBJ1-1; 10 nucleotides align to TRBD1. The clonotype comes from a man between 65 and 85 years old who had been exposed to COVID-19. CDR3 amino acids: CASSPRGQGYTEAFF. CDR3 nucleotides: TGTGCCAGTTCCCCCCGGGGACAGGGGTACACTGAAGCTTTCTTT.